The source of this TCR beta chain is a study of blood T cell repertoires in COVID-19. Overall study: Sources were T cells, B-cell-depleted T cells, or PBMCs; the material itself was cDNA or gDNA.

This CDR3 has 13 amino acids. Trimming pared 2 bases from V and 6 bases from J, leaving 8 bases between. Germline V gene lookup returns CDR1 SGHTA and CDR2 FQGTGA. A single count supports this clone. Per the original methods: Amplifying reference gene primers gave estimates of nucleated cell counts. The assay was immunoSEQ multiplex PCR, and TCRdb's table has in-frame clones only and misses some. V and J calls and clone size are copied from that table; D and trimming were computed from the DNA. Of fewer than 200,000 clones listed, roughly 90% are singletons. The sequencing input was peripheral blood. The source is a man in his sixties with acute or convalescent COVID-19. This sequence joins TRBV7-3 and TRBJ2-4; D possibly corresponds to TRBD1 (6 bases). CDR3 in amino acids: CASSLEGGNIQYF. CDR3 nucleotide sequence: TGTGCCAGCAGCTTAGAAGGGGGAAACATTCAGTACTTC.